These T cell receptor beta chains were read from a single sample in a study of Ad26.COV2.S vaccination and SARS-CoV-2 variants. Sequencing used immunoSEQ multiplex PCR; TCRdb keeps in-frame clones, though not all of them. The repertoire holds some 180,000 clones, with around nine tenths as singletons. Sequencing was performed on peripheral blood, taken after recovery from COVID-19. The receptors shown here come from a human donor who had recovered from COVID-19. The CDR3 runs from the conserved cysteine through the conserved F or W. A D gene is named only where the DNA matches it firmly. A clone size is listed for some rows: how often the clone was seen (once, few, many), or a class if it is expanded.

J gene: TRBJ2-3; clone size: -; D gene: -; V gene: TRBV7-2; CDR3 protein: CASSLVYTDTQYF; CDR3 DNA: TGTGCCAGCAGCTTGGTCTACACAGATACGCAGTATTTT
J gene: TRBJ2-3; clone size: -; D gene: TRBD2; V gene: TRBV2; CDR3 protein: CTSSEEASGDTDTQYF; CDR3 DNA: TGTACCAGCAGTGAAGAGGCTAGCGGGGACACAGATACGCAGTATTTT
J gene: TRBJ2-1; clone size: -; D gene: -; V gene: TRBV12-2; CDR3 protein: CASRFLTSGRGKFF; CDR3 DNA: TGTGCAAGTCGCTTCTTGACTAGCGGGAGGGGAAAGTTCTTC
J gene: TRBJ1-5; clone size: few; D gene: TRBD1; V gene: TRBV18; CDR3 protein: CASSPRDRGRRGNQPQHF; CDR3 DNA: TGTGCCAGCTCACCCCGGGACAGGGGGCGAAGGGGCAATCAGCCCCAGCATTTT
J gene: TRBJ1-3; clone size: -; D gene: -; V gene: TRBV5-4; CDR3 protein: CASSAPLGPGNTIYF; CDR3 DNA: TGTGCCAGCAGCGCCCCGTTGGGGCCTGGAAACACCATATATTTT
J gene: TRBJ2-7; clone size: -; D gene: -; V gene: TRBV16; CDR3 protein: CASSPSPRRSPQQYF; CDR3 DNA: TGTGCCAGCAGCCCCTCGCCACGACGGAGTCCACAGCAGTACTTC
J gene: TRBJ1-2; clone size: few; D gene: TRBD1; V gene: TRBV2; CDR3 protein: CASSSGQVYGYTF; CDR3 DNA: TGTGCCAGCAGTTCGGGACAGGTCTATGGCTACACCTTC
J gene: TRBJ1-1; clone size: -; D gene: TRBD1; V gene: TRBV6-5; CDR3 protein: CASSQGVNTEAFF; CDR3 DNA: TGTGCCAGCAGTCAGGGGGTGAACACTGAAGCTTTCTTT
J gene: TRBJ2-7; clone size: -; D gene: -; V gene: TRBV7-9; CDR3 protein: CASSLGHHVDEQYF; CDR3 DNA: TGTGCCAGCAGCTTGGGGCACCACGTGGACGAGCAGTACTTC
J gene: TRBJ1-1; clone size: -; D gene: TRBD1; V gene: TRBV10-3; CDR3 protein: CAISLTGSTEAFF; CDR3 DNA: TGTGCCATCAGCTTGACAGGGTCCACTGAAGCTTTCTTT
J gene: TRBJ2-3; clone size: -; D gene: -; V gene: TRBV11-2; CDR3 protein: CASNSLSDTQYF; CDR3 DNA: TGTGCCAGCAATAGCTTATCGGATACGCAGTATTTT
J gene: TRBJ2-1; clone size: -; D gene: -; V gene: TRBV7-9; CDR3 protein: CASSLIKAGGYNEQFF; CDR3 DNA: TGTGCCAGCAGCTTAATTAAGGCCGGGGGATACAATGAGCAGTTCTTC
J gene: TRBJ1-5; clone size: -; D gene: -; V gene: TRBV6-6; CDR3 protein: CASRKGRGEQPQHF; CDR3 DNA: TGTGCCAGCAGAAAGGGACGGGGAGAGCAGCCCCAGCATTTT
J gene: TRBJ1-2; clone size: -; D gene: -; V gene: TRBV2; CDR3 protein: CASSPARDNRYTF; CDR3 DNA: TGTGCCAGCAGCCCGGCCAGGGACAATCGCTACACCTTC
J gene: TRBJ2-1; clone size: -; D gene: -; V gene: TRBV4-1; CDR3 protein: CASSHYSRGAYNEQFF; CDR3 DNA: TGCGCCAGCAGCCACTACTCAAGGGGGGCCTACAATGAGCAGTTCTTC
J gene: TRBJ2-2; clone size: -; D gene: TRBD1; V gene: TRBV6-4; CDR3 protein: CASSPGTGGTGELFF; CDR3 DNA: TGTGCCAGCAGTCCCGGGACAGGGGGCACCGGGGAGCTGTTTTTT
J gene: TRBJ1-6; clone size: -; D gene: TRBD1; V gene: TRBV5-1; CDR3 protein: CASSRDRGRSSPLHF; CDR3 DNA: TGCGCCAGCAGCAGGGACAGGGGGCGATCTTCACCCCTCCACTTT
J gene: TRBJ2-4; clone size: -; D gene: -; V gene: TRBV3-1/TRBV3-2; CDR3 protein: CASSPGGIQYF; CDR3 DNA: TGTGCCAGCAGCCCCGGGGGTATTCAGTACTTC
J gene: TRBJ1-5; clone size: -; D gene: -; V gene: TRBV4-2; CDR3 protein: CASSQDNTNSEWGNQPQHF; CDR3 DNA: TGTGCCAGCAGCCAAGACAACACTAATTCTGAATGGGGCAATCAGCCCCAGCATTTT
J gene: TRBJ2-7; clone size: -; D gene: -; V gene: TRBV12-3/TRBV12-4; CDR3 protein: CASSAPGGSEQYF; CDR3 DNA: TGTGCCAGCTCTGCCCCAGGGGGGTCGGAGCAGTACTTC
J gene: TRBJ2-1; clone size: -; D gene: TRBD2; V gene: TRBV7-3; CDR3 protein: CASSATSGGFNEQFF; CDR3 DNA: TGTGCCAGCAGCGCCACTAGCGGGGGTTTTAATGAGCAGTTCTTC
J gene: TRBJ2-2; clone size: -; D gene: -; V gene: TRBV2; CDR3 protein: CASSENLRSTGELFF; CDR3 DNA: TGTGCCAGCAGTGAAAATTTGCGGAGCACCGGGGAGCTGTTTTTT
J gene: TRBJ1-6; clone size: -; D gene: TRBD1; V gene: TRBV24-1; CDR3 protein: CATRVPGQDNSPLHF; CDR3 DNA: TGTGCCACTAGAGTACCGGGACAGGACAATTCACCCCTCCACTTT
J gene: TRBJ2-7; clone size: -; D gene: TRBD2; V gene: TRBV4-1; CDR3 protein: CASSHPTSGRFYEQYF; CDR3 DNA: TGCGCCAGCAGCCACCCAACTAGCGGGAGGTTCTACGAGCAGTACTTC
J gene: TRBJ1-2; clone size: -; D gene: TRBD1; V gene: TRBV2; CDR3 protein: CATGQGDSGYTF; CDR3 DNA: TGTGCCACAGGACAGGGAGATAGTGGCTACACCTTC
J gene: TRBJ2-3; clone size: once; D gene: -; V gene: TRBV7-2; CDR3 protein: CASSWDSTDTQYF; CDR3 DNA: TGTGCCAGCAGCTGGGACTCCACAGATACGCAGTATTTT
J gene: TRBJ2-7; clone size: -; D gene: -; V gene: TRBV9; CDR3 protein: CASSPRYGISYEQYF; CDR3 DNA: TGTGCCAGCAGCCCAAGATACGGGATCTCCTACGAGCAGTACTTC
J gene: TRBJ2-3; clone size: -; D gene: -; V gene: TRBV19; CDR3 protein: CASSALARATDTQYF; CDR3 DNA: TGTGCCAGTAGTGCGCTAGCGCGAGCTACAGATACGCAGTATTTT